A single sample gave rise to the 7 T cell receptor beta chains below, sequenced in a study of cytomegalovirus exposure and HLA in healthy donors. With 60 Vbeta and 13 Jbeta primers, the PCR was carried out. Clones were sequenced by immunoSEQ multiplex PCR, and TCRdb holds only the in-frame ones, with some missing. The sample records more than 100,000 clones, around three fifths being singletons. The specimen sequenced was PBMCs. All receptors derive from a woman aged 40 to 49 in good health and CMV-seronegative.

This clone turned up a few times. CDR3 region: CASSLSGRGTYNEQFF. CDR3 sequence (DNA): TGTGCCAGCAGCTTGAGTGGCAGGGGTACCTACAATGAGCAGTTCTTC. This chain joins TRBV5-6 and TRBJ2-1; D may be TRBD1 (6 bases). The CDR3 covers 16 residues. V lost 1 base to trimming and J lost 2 bases, with 13 bases between them. CDR1 SGHDT and CDR2 YYEEEE come from the germline V gene.

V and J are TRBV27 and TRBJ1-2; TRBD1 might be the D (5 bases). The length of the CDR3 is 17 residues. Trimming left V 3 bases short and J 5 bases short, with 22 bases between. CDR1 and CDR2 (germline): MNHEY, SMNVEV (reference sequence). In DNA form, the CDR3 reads TGTGCCAGCAGTTTCGAGGCAGGGCCTGGCTCCACTTATGGCTACACCTTC. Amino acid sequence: CASSFEAGPGSTYGYTF.

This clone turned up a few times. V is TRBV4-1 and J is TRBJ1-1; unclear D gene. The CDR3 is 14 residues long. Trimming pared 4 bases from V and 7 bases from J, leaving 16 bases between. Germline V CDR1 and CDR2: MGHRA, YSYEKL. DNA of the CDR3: TGCGCCAGCAGCCCACCGTTATTAAACTTTGAAGCTTTCTTT. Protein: CASSPPLLNFEAFF.

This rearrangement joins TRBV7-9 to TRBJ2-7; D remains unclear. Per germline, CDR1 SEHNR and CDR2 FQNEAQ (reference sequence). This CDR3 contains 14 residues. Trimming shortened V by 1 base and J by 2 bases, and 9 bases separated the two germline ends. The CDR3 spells CASSLGPGAYEQYF. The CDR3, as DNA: TGTGCCAGCAGCTTAGGTCCAGGCGCCTACGAGCAGTACTTC.

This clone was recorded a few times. The CDR3 spells CASSGGQGREGNTIYF. The CDR3 nucleotides read TGTGCCAGCAGTGGGGGACAGGGACGGGAAGGAAACACCATATATTTT. The chain employs TRBV2 and TRBJ1-3, with TRBD1 identical over 9 bases. V dropped 4 bases and J dropped 4; count of bases not matched to a gene: 8. The CDR3 is 16 amino acids. Germline assignment: CDR1 SNHLY and CDR2 FYNNEI.

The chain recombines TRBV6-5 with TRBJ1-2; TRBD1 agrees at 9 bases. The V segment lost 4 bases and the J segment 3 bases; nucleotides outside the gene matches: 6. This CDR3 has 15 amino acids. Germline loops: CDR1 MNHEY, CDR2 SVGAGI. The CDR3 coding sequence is TGTGCCAGCAGTTCCCTGACAGGGGGGTACTATGGCTACACCTTC. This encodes CASSSLTGGYYGYTF.

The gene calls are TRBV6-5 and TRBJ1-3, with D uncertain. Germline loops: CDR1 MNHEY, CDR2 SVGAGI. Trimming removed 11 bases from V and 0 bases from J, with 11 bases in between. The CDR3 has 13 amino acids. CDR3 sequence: CACMRDSGNTIYF. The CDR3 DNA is TGTGCCTGCATGAGGGACTCTGGAAACACCATATATTTT.